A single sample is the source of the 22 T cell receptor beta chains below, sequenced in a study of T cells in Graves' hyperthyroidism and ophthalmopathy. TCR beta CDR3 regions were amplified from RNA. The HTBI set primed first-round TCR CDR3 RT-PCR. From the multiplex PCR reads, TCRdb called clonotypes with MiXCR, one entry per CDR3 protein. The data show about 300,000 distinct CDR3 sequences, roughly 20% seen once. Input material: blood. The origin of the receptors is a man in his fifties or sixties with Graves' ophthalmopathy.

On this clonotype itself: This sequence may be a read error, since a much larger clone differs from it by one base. CDR3 protein: CASSLPGQGADTQYF. The CDR3 DNA reads as TGTGCCAGCAGCCTCCCGGGACAGGGGGCAGATACGCAGTATTTT. The rearrangement uses TRBV5-4 and TRBJ2-3; TRBD1 aligns across 11 bases. This CDR3 comprises 15 residues. The V and J ends lost 4 bases and 4 bases, in that order; junction bases with no gene match: 5. Germline V CDR1 and CDR2: SGHNT, YYREEE (reference sequence).

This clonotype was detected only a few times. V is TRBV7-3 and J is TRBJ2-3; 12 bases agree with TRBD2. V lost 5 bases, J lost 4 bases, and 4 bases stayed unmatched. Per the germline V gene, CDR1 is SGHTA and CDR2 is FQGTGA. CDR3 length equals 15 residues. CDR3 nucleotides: TGTGCCAGCAGCCGAGGACTAGCGGGACCAGATACGCAGTATTTT. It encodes CASSRGLAGPDTQYF.

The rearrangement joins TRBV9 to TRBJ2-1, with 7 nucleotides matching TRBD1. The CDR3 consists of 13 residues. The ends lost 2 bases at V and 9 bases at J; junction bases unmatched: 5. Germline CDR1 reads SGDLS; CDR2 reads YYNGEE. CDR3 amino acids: CASSVTGQVEQFF. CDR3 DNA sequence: TGTGCCAGCAGCGTGACAGGGCAAGTTGAGCAGTTCTTC.

CDR3 residues: CASSWGQYEKLFF. The CDR3 DNA follows: TGTGCCAGCAGTTGGGGACAGTATGAAAAACTGTTTTTT. V gene TRBV6-1 combines with J gene TRBJ1-4, with 7 bases aligning to TRBD1. Germline CDR1 is MNHNS and CDR2 is SASEGT. The CDR3 consists of 13 residues. V lost 5 bases, J lost 6 bases, and 3 bases stayed unmatched.

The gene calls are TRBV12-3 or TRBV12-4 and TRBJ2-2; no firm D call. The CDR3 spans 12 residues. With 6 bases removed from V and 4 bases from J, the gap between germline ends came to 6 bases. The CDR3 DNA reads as TGTGCCAGCAGACAGAGCACCGGGGAGCTGTTTTTT. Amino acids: CASRQSTGELFF.

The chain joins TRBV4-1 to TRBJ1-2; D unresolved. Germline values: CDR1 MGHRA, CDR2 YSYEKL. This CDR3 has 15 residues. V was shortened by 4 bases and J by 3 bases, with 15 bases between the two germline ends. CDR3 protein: CASSLRRRVDYGYTF. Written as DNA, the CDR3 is TGCGCCAGCAGCCTCCGCCGTAGGGTTGACTATGGCTACACCTTC.

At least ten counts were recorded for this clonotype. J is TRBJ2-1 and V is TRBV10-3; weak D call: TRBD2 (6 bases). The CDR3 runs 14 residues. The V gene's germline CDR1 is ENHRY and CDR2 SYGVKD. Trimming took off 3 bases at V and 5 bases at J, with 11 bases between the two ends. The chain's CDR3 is CAISERGGDNEQFF. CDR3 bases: TGTGCCATCAGTGAAAGGGGAGGAGACAATGAGCAGTTCTTC.

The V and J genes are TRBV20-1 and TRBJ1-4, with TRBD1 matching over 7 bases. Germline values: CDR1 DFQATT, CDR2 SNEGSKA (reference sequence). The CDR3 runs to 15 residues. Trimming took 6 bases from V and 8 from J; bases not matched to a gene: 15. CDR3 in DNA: TGCAGTGCGAAAAGTAGTCGGGACAGAGGGGAAAAACTGTTTTTT. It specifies CSAKSSRDRGEKLFF.

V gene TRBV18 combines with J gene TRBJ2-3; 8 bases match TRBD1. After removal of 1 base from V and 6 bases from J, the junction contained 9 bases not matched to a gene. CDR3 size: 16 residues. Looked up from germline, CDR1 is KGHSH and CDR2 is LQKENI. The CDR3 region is CASSPRYGQGADTQYF. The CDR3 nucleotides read TGTGCCAGCTCACCACGGTATGGTCAGGGGGCCGATACGCAGTATTTT.

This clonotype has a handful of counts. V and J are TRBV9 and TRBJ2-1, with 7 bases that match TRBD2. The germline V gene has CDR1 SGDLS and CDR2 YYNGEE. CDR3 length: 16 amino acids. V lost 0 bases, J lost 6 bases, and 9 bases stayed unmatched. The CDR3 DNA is TGTGCCAGCAGCGTAGCCATTAGCGGGCCCCGCAATGAGCAGTTCTTC. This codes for CASSVAISGPRNEQFF.

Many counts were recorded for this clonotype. Here the CDR3 DNA reads TGTGCCAGCAGCTTAATGATGGGGTCGGATGAGCAGTTCTTC. It yields the protein CASSLMMGSDEQFF. This chain uses TRBV11-2 with TRBJ2-1; D gene ambiguous. The V and J ends lost 2 bases and 8 bases respectively, with 13 bases between them. Germline CDR1 and CDR2: SGHAT and FQNNGV. CDR3 size: 14 residues.

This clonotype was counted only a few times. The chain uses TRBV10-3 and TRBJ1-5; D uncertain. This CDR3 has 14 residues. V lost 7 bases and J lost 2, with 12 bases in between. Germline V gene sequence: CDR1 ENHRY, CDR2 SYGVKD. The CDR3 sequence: CAIKGSAGNQPQHF. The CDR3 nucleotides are TGTGCCATCAAAGGGAGTGCGGGCAATCAGCCCCAGCATTTT.

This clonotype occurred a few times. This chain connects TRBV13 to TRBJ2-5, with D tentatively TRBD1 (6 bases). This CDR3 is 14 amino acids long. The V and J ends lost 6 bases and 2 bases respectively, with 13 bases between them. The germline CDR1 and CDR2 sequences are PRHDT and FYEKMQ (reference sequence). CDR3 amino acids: CASRGQGGQETQYF. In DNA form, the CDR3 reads TGTGCCAGCAGGGGACAAGGGGGACAAGAGACCCAGTACTTC.

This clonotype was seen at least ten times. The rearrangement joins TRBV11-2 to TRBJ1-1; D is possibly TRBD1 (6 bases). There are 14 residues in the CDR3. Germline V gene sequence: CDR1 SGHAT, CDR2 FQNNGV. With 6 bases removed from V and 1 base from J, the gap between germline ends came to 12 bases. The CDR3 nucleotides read TGTGCCAGCAGACCGGTAGGGGGGAACACTGAAGCTTTCTTT. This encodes CASRPVGGNTEAFF.

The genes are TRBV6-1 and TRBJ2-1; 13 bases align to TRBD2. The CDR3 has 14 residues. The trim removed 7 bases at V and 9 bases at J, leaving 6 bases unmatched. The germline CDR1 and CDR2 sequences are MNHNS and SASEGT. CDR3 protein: CASTGLAGTGEQFF. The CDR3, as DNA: TGTGCCAGCACGGGACTAGCGGGAACGGGTGAGCAGTTCTTC.

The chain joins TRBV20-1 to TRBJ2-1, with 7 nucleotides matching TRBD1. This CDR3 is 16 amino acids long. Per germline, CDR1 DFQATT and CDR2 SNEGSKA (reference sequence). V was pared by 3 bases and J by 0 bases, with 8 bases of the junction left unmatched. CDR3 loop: CSARLRGSSSYNEQFF. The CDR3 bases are TGCAGTGCTAGGCTCAGGGGGAGTAGCTCCTACAATGAGCAGTTCTTC.

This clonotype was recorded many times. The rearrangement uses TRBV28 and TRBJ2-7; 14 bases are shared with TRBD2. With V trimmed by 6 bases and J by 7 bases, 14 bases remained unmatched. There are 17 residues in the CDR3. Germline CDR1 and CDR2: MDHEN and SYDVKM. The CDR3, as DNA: TGTGCCAGCAGAGGAGGGTTGGGACTAGCGGGAGCGGGGGAGCAGTACTTC. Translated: CASRGGLGLAGAGEQYF.

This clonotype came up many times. The CDR3 loop reads CSARDPRSYQPQHF. As DNA, the CDR3 is TGCAGTGCTAGAGATCCGAGGAGTTATCAGCCCCAGCATTTT. The chain couples TRBV20-1 to TRBJ1-5; D is ambiguous. Looked up from germline, CDR1 is DFQATT and CDR2 is SNEGSKA (reference sequence). CDR3 length: 14 residues. Trimming removed 0 bases from V and 5 bases from J, with 11 bases in between.

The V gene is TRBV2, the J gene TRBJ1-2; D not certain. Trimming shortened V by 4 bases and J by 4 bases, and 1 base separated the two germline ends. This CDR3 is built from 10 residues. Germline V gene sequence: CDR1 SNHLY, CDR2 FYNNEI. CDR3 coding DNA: TGTGCCAGCAGTGTCTATGGCTACACCTTC. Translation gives CASSVYGYTF. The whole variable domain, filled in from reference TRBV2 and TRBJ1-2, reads EPEVTQTPSHQVTQMGQEVILRCVPISNHLYFYWYRQILGQKVEFLVSFYNNEISEKSEIFDDQFSVERPDGSNFTLKIRSTKLEDSAMYFCASSVYGYTFGSGTRLTVV.

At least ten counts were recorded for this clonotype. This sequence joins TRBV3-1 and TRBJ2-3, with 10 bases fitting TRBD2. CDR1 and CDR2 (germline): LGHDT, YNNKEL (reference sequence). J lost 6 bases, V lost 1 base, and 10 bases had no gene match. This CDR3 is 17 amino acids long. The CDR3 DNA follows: TGTGCCAGCAGCCAAGCCCTACTAGCGGGATTCGGTGATACGCAGTATTTT. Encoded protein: CASSQALLAGFGDTQYF.

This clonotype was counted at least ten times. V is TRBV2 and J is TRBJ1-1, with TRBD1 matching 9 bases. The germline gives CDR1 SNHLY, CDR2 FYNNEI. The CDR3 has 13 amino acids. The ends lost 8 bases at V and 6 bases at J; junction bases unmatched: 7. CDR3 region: CASCRTGEAEAFF. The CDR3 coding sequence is TGTGCCAGCTGCAGGACAGGGGAGGCTGAAGCTTTCTTT.

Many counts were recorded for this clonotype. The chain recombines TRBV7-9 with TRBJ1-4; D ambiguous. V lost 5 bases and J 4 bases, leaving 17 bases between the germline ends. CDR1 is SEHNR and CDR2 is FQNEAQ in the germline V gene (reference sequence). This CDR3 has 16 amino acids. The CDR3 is CASSPRVNSYNEKLFF. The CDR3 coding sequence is TGTGCCAGCAGCCCACGGGTGAACAGCTATAATGAAAAACTGTTTTTT.